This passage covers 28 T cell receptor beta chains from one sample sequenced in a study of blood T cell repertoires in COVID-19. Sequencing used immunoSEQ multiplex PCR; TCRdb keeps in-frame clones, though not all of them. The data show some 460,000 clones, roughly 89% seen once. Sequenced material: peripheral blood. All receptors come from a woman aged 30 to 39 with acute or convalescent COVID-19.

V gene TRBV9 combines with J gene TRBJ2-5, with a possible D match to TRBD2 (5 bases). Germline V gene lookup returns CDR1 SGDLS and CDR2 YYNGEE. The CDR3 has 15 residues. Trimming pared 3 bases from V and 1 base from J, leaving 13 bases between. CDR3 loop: CASSASGMTQETQYF. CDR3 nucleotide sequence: TGTGCCAGCAGCGCCTCCGGGATGACCCAAGAGACCCAGTACTTC.

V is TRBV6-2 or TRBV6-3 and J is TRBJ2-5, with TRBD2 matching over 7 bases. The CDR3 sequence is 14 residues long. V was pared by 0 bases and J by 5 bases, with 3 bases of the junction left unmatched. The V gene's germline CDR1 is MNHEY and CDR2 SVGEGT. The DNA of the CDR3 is TGTGCCAGCAGTTACTCAGGGAGGGTGGAGACCCAGTACTTC. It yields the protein CASSYSGRVETQYF.

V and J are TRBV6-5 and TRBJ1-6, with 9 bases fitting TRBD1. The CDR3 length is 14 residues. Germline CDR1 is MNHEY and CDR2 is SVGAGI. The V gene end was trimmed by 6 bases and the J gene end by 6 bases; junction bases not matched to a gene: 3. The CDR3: CASSTGGSNSPLHF. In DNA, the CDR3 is TGTGCCAGCAGCACAGGGGGCTCTAATTCACCCCTCCACTTT.

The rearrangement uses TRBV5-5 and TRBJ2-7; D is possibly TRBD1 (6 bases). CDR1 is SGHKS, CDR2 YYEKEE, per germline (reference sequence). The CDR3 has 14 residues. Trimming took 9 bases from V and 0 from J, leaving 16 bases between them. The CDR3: CATSPGHTSYEQYF. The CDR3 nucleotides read TGTGCCACCAGTCCGGGACATACCTCCTACGAGCAGTACTTC.

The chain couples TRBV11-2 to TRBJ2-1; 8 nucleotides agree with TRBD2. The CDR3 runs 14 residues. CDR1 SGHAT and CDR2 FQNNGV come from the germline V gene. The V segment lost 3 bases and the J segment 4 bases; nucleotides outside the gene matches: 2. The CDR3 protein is CASSLASGYNEQFF. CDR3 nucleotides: TGTGCCAGCAGCTTGGCTAGCGGGTACAATGAGCAGTTCTTC.

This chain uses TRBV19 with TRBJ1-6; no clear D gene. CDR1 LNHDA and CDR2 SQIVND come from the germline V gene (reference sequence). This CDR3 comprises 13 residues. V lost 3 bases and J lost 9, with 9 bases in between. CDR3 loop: CASSIPGSSPLHF. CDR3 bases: TGTGCCAGTAGTATCCCGGGGAGTTCACCCCTCCACTTT.

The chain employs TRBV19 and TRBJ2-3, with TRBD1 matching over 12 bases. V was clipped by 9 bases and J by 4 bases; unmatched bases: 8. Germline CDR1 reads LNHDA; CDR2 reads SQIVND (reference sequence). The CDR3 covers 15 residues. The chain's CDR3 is CASGTGGAVPDTQYF. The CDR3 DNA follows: TGTGCCAGCGGGACAGGGGGCGCGGTCCCAGATACGCAGTATTTT.

The CDR3 coding sequence is TGTGCCAGCAGGGGGCGCAAAAAAACTGAAGCTTTCTTT. As protein: CASRGRKKTEAFF. The chain links TRBV12-3 or TRBV12-4 to TRBJ1-1; maybe TRBD1 (5 bases). The CDR3 sequence is 13 residues long. V was pared by 6 bases and J by 5 bases, with 13 bases between.

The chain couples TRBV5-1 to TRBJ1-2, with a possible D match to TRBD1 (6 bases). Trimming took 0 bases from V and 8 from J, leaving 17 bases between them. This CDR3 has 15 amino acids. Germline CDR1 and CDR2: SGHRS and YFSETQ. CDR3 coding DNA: TGCGCCAGCAGCTTGGCCTTGACAGGCCCCAAAGGCTACACCTTC. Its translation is CASSLALTGPKGYTF.

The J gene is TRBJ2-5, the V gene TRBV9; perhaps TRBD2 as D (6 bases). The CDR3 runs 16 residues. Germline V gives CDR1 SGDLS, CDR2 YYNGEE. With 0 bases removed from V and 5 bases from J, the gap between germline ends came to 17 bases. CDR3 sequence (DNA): TGTGCCAGCAGCGTAGAATTGGGAGTAGCGGCCGAGACCCAGTACTTC. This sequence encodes CASSVELGVAAETQYF.

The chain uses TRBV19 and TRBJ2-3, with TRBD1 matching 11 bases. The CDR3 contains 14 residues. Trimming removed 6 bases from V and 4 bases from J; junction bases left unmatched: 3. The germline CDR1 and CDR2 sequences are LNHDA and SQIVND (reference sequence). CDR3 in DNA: TGTGCCAGTAGCCCGGGACAGGGGGCAGATACGCAGTATTTT. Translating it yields CASSPGQGADTQYF.

The CDR3 protein is CASSVDSKGHEQYF. CDR3 bases: TGTGCCAGCAGCGTAGATTCAAAGGGGCACGAGCAGTACTTC. The rearrangement links TRBV9 to TRBJ2-7; TRBD1 is a possible D gene (5 bases). The CDR3 extends over 14 amino acids. Germline V gives CDR1 SGDLS, CDR2 YYNGEE. V was pared by 0 bases and J by 5 bases, with 12 bases between.

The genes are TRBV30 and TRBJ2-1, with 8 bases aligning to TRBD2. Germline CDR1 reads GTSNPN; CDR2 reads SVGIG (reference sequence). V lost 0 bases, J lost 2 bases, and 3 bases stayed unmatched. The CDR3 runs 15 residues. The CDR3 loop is CAWSVGAGAYNEQFF. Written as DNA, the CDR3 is TGTGCCTGGAGTGTAGGAGCGGGGGCCTACAATGAGCAGTTCTTC.

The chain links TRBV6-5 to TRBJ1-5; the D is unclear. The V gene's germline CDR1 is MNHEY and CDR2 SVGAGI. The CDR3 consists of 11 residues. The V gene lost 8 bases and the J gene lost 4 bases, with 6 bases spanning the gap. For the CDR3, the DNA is TGTGCCAGCGGCATAAATCAGCCCCAGCATTTT. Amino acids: CASGINQPQHF.

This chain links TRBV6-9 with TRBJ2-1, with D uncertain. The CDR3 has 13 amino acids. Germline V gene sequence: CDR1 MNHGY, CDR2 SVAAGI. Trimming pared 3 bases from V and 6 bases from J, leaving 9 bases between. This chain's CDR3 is CASSYVETNEQFF. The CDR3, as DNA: TGTGCCAGCAGTTACGTGGAGACCAATGAGCAGTTCTTC.

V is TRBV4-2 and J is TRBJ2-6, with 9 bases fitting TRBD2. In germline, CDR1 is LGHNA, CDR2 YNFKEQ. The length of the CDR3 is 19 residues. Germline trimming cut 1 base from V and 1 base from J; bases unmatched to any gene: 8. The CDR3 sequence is CASSQGLAGRLSGANVLTF. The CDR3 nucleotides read TGTGCCAGCAGCCAAGGCCTAGCGGGGAGGCTTTCTGGGGCCAACGTCCTGACTTTC.

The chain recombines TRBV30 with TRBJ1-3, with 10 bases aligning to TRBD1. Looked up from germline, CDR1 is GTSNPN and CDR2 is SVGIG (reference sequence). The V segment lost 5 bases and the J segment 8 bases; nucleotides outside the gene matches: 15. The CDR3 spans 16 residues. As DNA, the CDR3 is TGTGCCTGGTACCGGGACAGGGGTCCGGAGCGTTACACCATATATTTT. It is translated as CAWYRDRGPERYTIYF. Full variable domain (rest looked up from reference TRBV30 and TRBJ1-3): SQTIHQWPATLVQPVGSPLSLECTVEGTSNPNLYWYRQAAGRGLQLLFYSVGIGQISSEVPQNLSASRPQDRQFILSSKKLLLSDSGFYLCAWYRDRGPERYTIYFGEGSWLTVV.

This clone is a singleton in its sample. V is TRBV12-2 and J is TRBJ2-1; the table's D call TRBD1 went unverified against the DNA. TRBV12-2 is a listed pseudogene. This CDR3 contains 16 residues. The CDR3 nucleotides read TGTGCAAGTCGCTCAGGATCGGTAGTGTCCTACAATGAGCAGTTCTTC. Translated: CASRSGSVVSYNEQFF.

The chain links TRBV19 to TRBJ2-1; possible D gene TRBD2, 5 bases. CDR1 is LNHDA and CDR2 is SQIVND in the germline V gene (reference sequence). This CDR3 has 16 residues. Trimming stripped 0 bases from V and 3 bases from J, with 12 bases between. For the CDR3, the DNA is TGTGCCAGTAGTATAGAGCCAGCGGAATACTACAATGAGCAGTTCTTC. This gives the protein CASSIEPAEYYNEQFF.

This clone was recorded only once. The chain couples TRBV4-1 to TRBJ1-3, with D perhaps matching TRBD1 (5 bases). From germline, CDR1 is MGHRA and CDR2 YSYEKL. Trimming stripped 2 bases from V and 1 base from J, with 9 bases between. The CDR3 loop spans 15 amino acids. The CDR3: CASSQQGTSGNTIYF. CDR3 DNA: TGCGCCAGCAGCCAACAGGGTACGTCTGGAAACACCATATATTTT.

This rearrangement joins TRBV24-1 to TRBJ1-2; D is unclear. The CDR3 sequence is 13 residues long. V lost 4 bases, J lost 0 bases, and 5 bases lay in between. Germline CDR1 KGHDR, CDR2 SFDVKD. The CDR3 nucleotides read TGTGCCACCAGTGACAGCGCTAACTATGGCTACACCTTC. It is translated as CATSDSANYGYTF.

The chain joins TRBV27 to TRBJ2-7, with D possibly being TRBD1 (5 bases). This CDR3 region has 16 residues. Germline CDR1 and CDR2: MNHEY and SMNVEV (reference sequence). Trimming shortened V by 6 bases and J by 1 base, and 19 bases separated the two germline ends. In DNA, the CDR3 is TGTGCCAGCAGGCCTGGCAGGGCTTGGAAGTCCTACGAGCAGTACTTC. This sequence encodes CASRPGRAWKSYEQYF.

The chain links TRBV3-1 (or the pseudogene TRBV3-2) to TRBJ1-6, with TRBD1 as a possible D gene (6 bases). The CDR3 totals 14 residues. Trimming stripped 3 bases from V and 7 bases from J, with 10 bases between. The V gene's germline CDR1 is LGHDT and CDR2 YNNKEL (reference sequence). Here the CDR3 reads CASSQTGPNSPLHF. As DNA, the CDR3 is TGTGCCAGCAGCCAGACAGGACCAAATTCACCCCTCCACTTT.

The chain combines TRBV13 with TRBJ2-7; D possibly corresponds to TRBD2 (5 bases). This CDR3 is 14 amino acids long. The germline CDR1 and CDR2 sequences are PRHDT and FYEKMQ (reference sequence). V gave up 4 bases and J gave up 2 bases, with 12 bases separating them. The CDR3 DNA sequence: TGTGCCAGCAGCTCCTCGGGGAACACCTACGAGCAGTACTTC. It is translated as CASSSSGNTYEQYF.

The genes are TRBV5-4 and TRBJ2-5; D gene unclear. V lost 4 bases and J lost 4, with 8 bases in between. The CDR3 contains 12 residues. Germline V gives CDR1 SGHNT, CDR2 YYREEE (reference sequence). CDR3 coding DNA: TGTGCCAGCAGCCCGACGGGAGAGACCCAGTACTTC. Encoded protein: CASSPTGETQYF. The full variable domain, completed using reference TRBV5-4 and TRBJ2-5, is ETGVTQSPTHLIKTRGQQVTLRCSSQSGHNTVSWYQQALGQGPQFIFQYYREEENGRGNFPPRFSGLQFPNYSSELNVNALELDDSALYLCASSPTGETQYFGPGTRLLVL.

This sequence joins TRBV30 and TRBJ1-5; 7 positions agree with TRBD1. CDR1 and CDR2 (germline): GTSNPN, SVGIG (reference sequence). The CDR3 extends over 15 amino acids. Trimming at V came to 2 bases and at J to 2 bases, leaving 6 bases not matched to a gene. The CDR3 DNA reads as TGTGCCTGGAGTTTGTTAGGGGGCGGCAATCAGCCCCAGCATTTT. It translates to CAWSLLGGGNQPQHF.

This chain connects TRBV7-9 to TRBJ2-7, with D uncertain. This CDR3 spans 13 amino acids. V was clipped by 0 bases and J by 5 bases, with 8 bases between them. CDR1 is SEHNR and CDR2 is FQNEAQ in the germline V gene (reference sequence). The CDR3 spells CASSLAVEDEQYF. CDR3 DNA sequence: TGTGCCAGCAGCTTAGCGGTAGAAGACGAGCAGTACTTC.

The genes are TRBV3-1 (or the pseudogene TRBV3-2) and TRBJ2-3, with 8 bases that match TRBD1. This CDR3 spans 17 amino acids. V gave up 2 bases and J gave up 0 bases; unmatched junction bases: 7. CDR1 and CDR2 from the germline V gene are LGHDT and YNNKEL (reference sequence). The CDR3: CASSQPDRTGSTDTQYF. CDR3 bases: TGTGCCAGCAGCCAACCCGATAGGACAGGGAGCACAGATACGCAGTATTTT.